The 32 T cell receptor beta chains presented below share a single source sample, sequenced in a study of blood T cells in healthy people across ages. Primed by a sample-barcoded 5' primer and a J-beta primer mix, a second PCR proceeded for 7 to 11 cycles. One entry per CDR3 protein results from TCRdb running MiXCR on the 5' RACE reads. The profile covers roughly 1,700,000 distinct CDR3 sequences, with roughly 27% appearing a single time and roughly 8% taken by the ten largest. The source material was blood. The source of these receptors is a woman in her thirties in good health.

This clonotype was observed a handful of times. In DNA, the CDR3 is TGTGCCAGCAGCCCAGGGAGCGGGGGGACATTCAATGAGCAGTTCTTC. Its protein is CASSPGSGGTFNEQFF. The chain joins TRBV4-2 to TRBJ2-1; 9 positions agree with TRBD2. Germline lookup yields CDR1 LGHNA and CDR2 YNFKEQ. The CDR3 sequence is 16 residues long. V was clipped by 4 bases and J by 6 bases; unmatched bases: 10.

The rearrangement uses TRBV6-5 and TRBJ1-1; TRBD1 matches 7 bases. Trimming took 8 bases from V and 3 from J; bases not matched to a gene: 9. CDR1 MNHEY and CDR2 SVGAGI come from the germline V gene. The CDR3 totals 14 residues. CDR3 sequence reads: CASGRDSSDTEAFF. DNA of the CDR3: TGTGCCAGCGGCCGGGACAGTTCGGACACTGAAGCTTTCTTT.

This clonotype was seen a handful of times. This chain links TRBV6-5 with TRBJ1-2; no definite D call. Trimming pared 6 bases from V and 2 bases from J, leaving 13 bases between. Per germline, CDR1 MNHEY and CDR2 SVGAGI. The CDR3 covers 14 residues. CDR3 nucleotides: TGTGCCAGCAGATCCGGGCCACTAAACTATGGCTACACCTTC. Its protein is CASRSGPLNYGYTF.

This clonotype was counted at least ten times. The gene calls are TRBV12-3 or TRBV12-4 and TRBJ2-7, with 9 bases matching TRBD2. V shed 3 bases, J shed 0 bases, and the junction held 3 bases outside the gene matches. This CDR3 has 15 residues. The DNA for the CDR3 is TGTGCCAGCAGTTTTCCGCGGGGGGGCTCCTACGAGCAGTACTTC. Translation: CASSFPRGGSYEQYF.

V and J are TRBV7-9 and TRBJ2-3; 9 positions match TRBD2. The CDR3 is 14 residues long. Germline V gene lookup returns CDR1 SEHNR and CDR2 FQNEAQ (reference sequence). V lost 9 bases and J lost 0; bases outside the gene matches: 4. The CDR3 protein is CASCTSGSTDTQYF. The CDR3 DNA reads TGTGCCAGTTGTACTAGCGGGAGCACAGATACGCAGTATTTT.

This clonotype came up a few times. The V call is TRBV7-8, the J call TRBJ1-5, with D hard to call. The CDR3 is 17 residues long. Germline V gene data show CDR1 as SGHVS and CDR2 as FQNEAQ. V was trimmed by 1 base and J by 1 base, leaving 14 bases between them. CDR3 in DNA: TGTGCCAGCAGCTTAGACGCCCTTAGGTTGAGCAATCAGCCCCAGCATTTT. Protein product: CASSLDALRLSNQPQHF.

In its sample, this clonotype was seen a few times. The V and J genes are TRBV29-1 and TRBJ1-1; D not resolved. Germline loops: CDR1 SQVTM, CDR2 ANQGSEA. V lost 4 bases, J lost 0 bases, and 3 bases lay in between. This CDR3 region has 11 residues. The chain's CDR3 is CSVAVNTEAFF. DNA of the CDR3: TGCAGCGTTGCGGTGAACACTGAAGCTTTCTTT. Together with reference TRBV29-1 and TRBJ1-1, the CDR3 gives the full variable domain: SAVISQKPSRDICQRGTSLTIQCQVDSQVTMMFWYRQQPGQSLTLIATANQGSEATYESGFVIDKFPISRPNLTFSTLTVSNMSPEDSSIYLCSVAVNTEAFFGQGTRLTVV.

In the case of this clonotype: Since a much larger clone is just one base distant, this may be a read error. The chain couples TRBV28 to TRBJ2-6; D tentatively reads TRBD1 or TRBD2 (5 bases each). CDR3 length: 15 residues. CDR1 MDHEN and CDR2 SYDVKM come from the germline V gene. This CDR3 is CASSVPGYGASVLTF. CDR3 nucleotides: TGTGCCAGCAGTGTTCCAGGGTACGGGGCCAGCGTCCTGACTTTC.

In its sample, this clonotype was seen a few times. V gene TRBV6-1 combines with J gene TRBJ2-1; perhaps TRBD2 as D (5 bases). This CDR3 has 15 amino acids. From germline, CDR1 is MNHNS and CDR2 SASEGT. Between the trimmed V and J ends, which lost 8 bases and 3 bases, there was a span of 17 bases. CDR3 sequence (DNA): TGTGCCAGCGCCCCGGCGACGGGAAACTACAATGAGCAGTTCTTC. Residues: CASAPATGNYNEQFF.

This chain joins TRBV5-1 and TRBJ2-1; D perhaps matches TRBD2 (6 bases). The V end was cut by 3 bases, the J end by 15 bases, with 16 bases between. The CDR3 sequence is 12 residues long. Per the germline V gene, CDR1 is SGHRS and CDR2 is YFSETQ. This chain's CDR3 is CASSSFGGLRFF. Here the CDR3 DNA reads TGCGCCAGCAGCTCCTTTGGGGGGTTGAGGTTCTTC.

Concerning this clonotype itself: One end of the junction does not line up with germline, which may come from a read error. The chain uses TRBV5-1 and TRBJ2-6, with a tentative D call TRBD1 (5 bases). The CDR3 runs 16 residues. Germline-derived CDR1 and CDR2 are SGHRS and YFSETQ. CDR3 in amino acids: CASSLTVQTGANVRTF. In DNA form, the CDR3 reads TGCGCCAGCAGCTTGACCGTCCAGACTGGGGCCAACGTCCGGACTTTC.

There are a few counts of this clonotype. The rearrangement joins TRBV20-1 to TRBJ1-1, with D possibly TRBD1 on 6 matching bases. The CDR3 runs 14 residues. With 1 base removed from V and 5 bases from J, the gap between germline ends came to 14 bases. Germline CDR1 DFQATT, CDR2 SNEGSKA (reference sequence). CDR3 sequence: CSARVGGVHTEAFF. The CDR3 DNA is TGCAGTGCTAGAGTAGGGGGGGTTCATACTGAAGCTTTCTTT.

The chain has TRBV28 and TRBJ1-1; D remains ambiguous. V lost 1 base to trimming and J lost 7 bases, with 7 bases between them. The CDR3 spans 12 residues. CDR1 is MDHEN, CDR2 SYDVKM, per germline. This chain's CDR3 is CASSLYLLEAFF. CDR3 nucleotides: TGTGCCAGCAGTTTATACCTTCTTGAAGCTTTCTTT.

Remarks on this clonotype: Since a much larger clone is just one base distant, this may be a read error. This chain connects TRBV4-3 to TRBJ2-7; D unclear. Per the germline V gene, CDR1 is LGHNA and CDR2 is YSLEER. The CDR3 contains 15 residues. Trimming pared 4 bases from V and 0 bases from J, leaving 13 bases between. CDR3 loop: CASSPSNGPSYEQYF. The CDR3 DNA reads TGCGCCAGCAGCCCAAGCAACGGGCCCTCCTACGAGCAGTACTTC.

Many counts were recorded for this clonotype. The CDR3 coding sequence is TGTGCCAGCAGCAAAGCCGGACTAGGGAGTTCCTACGAGCAGTACTTC. It encodes CASSKAGLGSSYEQYF. The chain combines TRBV21-1 with TRBJ2-7; the table's D call TRBD2 went unverified against the DNA. TRBV21-1 is marked as a pseudogene. This CDR3 comprises 16 residues.

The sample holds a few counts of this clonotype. The CDR3, as DNA: TGCGCCAGCAGCCCTGGTAGGGCTAGCCTTAACTATGGCTACACCTTC. It codes for CASSPGRASLNYGYTF. V gene TRBV5-1 combines with J gene TRBJ1-2; no reliable D call. The V end was cut by 4 bases, the J end by 1 base, with 17 bases between. The CDR3 loop spans 16 amino acids. Looked up from germline, CDR1 is SGHRS and CDR2 is YFSETQ.

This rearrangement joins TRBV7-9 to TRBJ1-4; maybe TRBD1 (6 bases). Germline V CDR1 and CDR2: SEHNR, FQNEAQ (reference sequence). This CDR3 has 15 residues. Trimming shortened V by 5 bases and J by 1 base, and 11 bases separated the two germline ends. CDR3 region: CASSPKDRTNEKLFF. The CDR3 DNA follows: TGTGCCAGCAGCCCTAAGGACAGAACTAATGAAAAACTGTTTTTT.

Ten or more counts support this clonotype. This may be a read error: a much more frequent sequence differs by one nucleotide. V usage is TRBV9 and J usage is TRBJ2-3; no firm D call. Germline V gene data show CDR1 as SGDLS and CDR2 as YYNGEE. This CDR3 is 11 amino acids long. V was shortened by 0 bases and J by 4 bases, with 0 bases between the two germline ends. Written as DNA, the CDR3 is TGTGCCAGCAGCGTAGCAGATACGCAGTATTTT. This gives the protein CASSVADTQYF.

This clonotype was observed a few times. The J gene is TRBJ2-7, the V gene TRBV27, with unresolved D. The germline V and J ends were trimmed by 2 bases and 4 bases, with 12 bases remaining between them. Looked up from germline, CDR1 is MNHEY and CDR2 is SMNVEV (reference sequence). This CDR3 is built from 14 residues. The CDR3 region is CASSLKPRGYEQYF. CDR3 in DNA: TGTGCCAGCAGTTTAAAGCCCCGTGGTTACGAGCAGTACTTC.

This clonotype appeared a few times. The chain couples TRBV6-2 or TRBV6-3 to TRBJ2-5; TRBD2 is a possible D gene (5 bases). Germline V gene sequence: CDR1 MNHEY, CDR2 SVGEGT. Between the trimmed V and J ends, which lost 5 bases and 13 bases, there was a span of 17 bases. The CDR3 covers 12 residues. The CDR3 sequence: CASSRGLSERYF. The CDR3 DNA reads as TGTGCCAGCAGTCGGGGTCTTTCCGAGCGGTACTTC.

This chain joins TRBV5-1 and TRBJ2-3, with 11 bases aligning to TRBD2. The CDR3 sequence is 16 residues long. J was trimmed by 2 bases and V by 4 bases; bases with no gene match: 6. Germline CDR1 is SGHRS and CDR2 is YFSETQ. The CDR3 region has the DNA TGCGCCAGCAGCGAGGGGACTAGCGGCACCACAGATACGCAGTATTTT. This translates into CASSEGTSGTTDTQYF.

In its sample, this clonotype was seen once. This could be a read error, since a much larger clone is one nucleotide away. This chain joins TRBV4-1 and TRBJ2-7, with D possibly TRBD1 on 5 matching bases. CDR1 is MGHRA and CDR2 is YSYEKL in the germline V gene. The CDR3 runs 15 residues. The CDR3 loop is CVSSQGRDGSYEQYF. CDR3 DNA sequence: TGCGTCAGCAGCCAAGGCAGGGATGGCTCCTACGAGCAGTACTTC.

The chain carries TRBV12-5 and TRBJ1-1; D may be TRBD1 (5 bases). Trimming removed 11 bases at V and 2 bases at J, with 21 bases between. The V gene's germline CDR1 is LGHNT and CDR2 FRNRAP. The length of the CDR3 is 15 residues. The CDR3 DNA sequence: TGTGCTGGTGCCCTTGACTTGGGGGGTAACACTGAAGCTTTCTTT. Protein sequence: CAGALDLGGNTEAFF.

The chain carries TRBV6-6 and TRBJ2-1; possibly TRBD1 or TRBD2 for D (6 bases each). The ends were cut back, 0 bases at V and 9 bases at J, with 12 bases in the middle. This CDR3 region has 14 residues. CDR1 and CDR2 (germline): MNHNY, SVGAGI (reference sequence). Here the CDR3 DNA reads TGTGCCAGCAGTTACTCGACAAAGGGGGGTGAGCAGTTCTTC. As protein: CASSYSTKGGEQFF.

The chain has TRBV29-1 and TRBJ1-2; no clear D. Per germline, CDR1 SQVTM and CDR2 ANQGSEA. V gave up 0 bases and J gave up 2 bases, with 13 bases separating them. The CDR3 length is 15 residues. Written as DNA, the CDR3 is TGCAGCGTTGAAGAGGCCCGGAGCATCAACTATGGCTACACCTTC. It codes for CSVEEARSINYGYTF.

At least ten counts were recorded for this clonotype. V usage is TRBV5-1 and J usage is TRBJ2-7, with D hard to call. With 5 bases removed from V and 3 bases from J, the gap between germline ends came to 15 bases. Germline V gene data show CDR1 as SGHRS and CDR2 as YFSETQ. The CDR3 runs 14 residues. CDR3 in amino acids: CASSLGAANYEQYF. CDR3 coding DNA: TGCGCCAGCAGTCTCGGCGCCGCGAACTACGAGCAGTACTTC.

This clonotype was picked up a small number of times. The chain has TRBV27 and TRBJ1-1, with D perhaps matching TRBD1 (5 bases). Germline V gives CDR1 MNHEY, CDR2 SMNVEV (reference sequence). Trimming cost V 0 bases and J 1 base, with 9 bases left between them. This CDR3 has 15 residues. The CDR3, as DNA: TGTGCCAGCAGTTTATCGCAGGGCGGGAACACTGAAGCTTTCTTT. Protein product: CASSLSQGGNTEAFF.

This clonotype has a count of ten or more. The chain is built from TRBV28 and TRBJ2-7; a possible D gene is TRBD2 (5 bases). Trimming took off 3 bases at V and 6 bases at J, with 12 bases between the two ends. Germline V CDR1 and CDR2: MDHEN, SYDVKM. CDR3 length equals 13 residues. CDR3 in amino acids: CASSLGAPGEQYF. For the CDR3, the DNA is TGTGCCAGCAGTTTGGGAGCGCCTGGCGAGCAGTACTTC. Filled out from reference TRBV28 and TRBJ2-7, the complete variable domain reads DVKVTQSSRYLVKRTGEKVFLECVQDMDHENMFWYRQDPGLGLRLIYFSYDVKMKEKGDIPEGYSVSREKKERFSLILESASTNQTSMYLCASSLGAPGEQYFGPGTRLTVT.

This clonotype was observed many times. DNA for the CDR3: TGTGCTAGTGGTTTGGTACCCGTTATTGAGCAGTTCTTC. Amino acid sequence: CASGLVPVIEQFF. The chain combines TRBV12-5 with TRBJ2-1; D remains ambiguous. The CDR3 length is 13 residues. CDR1 is LGHNT, CDR2 FRNRAP, per germline. Trimming removed 0 bases from V and 9 bases from J, with 9 bases in between. The full variable domain, with the rest looked up from reference TRBV12-5 and TRBJ2-1, is DARVTQTPRHKVTEMGQEVTMRCQPILGHNTVFWYRQTMMQGLELLAYFRNRAPLDDSGMPKDRFSAEMPDATLATLKIQPSEPRDSAVYFCASGLVPVIEQFFGPGTRLTVL.

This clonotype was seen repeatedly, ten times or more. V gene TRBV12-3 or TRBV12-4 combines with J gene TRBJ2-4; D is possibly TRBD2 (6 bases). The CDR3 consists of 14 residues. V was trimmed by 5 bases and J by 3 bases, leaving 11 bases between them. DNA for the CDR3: TGTGCCAGCAGTCCGCGGGACGGCAAAAACATTCAGTACTTC. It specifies CASSPRDGKNIQYF.

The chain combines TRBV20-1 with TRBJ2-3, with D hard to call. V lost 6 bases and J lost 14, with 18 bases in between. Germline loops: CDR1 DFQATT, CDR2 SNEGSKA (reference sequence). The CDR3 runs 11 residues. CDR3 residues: CSAPLNVLRYF. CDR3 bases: TGCAGTGCCCCCCTCAATGTATTGAGGTATTTT.

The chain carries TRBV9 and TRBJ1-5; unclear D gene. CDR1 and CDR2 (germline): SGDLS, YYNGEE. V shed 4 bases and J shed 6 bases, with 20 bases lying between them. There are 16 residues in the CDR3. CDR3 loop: CASSPLVRAAAQPQHF. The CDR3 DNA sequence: TGTGCCAGCAGCCCCCTGGTGAGGGCGGCGGCTCAGCCCCAGCATTTT.